The source of this TCR beta chain is a study of T cell responses to AZD1222 COVID-19 vaccine. Study-wide results and caveats: Reports indicate that nearly half of spike-specific TCRs are directed at unmutated variant regions. Most donors were white British, females outnumbered males, and clonal diversity was possibly underestimated.

In regard to this clone: Its antigen is as yet unknown.

With 4 bases removed from V and 4 bases from J, the gap between germline ends came to 9 bases. The CDR3 consists of 13 residues. Germline CDR1 is SGHRS and CDR2 is YFSETQ. Assay: immunoSEQ multiplex PCR; the TCRdb copy retains only in-frame clones and omits some. The profile covers fewer than 130,000 clones, with around 90% appearing a single time and around 14% taken by the ten largest. The source is an adult who received the AZD1222 COVID-19 vaccine. The chain links TRBV5-1 to TRBJ2-1; perhaps TRBD1 as D (5 bases). The input for sequencing was peripheral blood, taken 28 days after the second AZD1222 dose. CDR3 loop: CASSMRQYNEQFF. CDR3 bases: TGCGCCAGCAGCATGCGACAGTACAATGAGCAGTTCTTC.